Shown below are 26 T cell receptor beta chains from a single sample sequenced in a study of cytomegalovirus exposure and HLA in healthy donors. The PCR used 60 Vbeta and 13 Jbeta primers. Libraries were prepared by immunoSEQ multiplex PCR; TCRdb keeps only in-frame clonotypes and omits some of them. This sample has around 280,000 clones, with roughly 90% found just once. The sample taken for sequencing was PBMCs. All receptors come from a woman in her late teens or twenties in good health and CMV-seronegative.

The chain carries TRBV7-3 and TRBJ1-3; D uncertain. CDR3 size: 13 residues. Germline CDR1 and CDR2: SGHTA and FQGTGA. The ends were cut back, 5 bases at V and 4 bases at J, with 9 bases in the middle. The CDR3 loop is CASSQASGNTIYF. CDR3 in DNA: TGTGCCAGCAGCCAAGCCTCCGGAAACACCATATATTTT. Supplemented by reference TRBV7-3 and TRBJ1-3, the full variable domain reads GAGVSQTPSNKVTEKGKYVELRCDPISGHTALYWYRQSLGQGPEFLIYFQGTGAADDSGLPNDRFFAVRPEGSVSTLKIQRTERGDSAVYLCASSQASGNTIYFGEGSWLTVV.

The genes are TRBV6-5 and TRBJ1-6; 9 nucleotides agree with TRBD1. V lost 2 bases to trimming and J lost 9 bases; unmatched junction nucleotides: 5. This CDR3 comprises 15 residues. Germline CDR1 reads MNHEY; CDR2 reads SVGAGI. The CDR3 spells CASSYGTGLSSPLHF. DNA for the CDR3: TGTGCCAGCAGTTACGGGACAGGGTTAAGTTCACCCCTCCACTTT.

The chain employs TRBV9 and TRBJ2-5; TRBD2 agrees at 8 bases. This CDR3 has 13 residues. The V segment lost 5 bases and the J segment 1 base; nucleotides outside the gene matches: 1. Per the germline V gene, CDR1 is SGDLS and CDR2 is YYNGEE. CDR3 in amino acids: CASSRGGQETQYF. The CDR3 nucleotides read TGTGCCAGCAGTCGGGGGGGCCAAGAGACCCAGTACTTC.

The CDR3 nucleotides are TGCAGCGTTGATCGAGGACAGGGGTCTGGAAATGAGCAGTTCTTC. Residues: CSVDRGQGSGNEQFF. This chain links TRBV29-1 with TRBJ2-1, with TRBD1 matching over 9 bases. Germline V gene sequence: CDR1 SQVTM, CDR2 ANQGSEA. V lost 3 bases, J lost 7 bases, and 10 bases stayed unmatched. CDR3 length equals 15 residues.

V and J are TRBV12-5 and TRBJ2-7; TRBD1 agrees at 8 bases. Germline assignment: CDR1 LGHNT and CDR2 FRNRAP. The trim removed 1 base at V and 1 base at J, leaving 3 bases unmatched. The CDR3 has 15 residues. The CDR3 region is CASGLGQGKSYEQYF. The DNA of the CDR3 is TGTGCTAGTGGTTTGGGACAGGGGAAATCCTACGAGCAGTACTTC.

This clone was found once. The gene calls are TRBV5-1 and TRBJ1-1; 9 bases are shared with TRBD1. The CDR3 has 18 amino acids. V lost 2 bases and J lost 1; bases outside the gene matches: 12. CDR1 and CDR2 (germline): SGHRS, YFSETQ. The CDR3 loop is CASSLTGGAGVTNTEAFF. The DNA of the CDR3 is TGCGCCAGCAGCTTAACAGGGGGCGCAGGGGTAACGAACACTGAAGCTTTCTTT.

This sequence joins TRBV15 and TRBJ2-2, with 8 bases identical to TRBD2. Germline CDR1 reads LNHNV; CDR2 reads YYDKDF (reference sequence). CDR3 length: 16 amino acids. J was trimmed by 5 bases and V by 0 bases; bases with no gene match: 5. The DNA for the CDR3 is TGTGCCACCAGCAGAGAATCGGGGGGGCAAACCGGGGAGCTGTTTTTT. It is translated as CATSRESGGQTGELFF.

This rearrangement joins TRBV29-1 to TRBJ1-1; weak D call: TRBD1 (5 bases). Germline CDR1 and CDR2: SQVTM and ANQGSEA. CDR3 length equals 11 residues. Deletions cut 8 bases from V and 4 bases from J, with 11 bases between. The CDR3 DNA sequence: TGCAGCTCCGGGGGGGGCACTGAAGCTTTCTTT. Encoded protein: CSSGGGTEAFF.

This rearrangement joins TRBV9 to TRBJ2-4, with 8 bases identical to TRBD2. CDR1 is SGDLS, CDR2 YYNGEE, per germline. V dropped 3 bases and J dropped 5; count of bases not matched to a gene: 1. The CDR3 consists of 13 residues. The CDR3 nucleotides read TGTGCCAGCAGCGCCGGGAGGGAAAACATTCAGTACTTC. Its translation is CASSAGRENIQYF.

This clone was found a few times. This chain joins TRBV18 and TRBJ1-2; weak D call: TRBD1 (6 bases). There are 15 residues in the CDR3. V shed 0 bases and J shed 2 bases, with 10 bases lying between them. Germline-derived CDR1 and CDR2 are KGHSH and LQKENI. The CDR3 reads CASSPPQGTNYGYTF. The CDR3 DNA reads TGTGCCAGCTCACCACCCCAGGGGACAAACTATGGCTACACCTTC.

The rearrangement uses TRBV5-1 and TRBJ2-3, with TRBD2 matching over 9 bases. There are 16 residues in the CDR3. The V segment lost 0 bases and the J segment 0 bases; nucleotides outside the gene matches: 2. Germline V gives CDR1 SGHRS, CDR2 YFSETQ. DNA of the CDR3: TGCGCCAGCAGCTTGGAAAGCGGGGGGAGCACAGATACGCAGTATTTT. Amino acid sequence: CASSLESGGSTDTQYF. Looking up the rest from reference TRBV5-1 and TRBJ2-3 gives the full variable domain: KAGVTQTPRYLIKTRGQQVTLSCSPISGHRSVSWYQQTPGQGLQFLFEYFSETQRNKGNFPGRFSGRQFSNSRSEMNVSTLELGDSALYLCASSLESGGSTDTQYFGPGTRLTVL.

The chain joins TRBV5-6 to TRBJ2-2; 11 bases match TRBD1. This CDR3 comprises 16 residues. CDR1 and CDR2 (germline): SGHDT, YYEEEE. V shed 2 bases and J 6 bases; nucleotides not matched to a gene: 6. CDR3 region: CASSLFRTGGSGELFF. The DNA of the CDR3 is TGTGCCAGCAGCTTATTCAGGACAGGGGGCTCCGGGGAGCTGTTTTTT.

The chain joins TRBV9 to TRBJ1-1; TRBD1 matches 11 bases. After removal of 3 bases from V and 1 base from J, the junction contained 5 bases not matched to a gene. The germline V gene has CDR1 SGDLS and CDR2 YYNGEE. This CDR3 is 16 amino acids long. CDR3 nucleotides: TGTGCCAGCAGCGGACGGGACAGGGGGGAGAACACTGAAGCTTTCTTT. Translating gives CASSGRDRGENTEAFF.

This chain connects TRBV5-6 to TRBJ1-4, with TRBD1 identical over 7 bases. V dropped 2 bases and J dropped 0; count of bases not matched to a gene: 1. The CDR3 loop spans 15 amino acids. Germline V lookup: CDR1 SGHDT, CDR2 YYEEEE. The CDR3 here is CASSFTGATNEKLFF. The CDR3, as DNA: TGTGCCAGCAGCTTTACAGGGGCAACTAATGAAAAACTGTTTTTT.

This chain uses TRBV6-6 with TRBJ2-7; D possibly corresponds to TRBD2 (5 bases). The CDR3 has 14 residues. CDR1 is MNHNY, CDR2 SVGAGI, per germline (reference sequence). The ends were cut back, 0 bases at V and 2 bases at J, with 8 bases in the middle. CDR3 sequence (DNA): TGTGCCAGCAGTTACTCGAGGGAGACCTACGAGCAGTACTTC. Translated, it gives CASSYSRETYEQYF.

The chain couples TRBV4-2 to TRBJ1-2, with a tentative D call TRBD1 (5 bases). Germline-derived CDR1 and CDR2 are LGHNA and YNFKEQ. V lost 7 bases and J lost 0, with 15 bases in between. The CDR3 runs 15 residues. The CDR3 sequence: CASTPKRQSNYGYTF. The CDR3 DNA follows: TGTGCCAGCACGCCAAAGCGACAGTCTAACTATGGCTACACCTTC.

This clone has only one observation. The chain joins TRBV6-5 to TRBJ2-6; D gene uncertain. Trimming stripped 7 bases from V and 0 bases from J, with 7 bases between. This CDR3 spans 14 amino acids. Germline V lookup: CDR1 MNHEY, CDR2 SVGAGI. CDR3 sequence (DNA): TGTGCCAGCACTACTGACTCTGGGGCCAACGTCCTGACTTTC. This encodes CASTTDSGANVLTF.

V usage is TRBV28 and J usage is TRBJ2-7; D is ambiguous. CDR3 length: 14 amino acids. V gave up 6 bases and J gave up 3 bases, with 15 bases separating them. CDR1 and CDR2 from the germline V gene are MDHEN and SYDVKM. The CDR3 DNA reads TGTGCCAGCAGCCGAAATCAGGTGAACTACGAGCAGTACTTC. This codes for CASSRNQVNYEQYF.

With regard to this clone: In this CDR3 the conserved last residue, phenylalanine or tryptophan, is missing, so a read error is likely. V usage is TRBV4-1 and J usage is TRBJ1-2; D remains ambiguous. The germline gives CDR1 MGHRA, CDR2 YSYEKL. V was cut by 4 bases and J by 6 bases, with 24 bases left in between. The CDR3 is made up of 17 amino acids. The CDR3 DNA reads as TGCGCCAGCAGCCCACCCCGGGGTTTTGCGGCAGACGATGGCTACACCTCC. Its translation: CASSPPRGFAADDGYTS.

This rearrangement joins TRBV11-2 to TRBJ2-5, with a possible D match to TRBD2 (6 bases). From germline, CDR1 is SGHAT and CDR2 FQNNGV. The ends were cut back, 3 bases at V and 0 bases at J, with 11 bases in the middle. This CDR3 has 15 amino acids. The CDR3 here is CASSFWGGDQETQYF. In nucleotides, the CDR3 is TGTGCCAGCAGCTTCTGGGGAGGCGACCAAGAGACCCAGTACTTC.

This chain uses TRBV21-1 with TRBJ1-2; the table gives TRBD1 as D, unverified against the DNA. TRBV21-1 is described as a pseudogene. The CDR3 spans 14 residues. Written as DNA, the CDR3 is TGTGCCAGCGGGGTTATTCAGGGGAACTATGGCTACACCTTC. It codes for CASGVIQGNYGYTF.

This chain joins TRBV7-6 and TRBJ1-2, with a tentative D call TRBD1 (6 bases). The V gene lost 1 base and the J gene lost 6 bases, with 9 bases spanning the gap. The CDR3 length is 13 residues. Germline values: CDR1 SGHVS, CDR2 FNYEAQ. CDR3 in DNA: TGTGCCAGCAGCTTAGGGTACAGGGATGGCTACACCTTC. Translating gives CASSLGYRDGYTF.

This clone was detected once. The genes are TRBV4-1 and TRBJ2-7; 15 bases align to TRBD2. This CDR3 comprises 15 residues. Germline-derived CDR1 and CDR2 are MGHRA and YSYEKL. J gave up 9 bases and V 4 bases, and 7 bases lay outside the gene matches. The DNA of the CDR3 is TGCGCCAGCAGCCTCTCCTGGACTAGCGGGGGGGGGCAGTACTTC. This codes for CASSLSWTSGGGQYF.

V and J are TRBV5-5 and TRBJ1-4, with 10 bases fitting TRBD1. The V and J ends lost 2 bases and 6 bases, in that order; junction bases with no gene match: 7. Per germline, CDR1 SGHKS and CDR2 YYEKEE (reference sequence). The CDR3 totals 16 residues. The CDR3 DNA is TGTGCCAGCAGCTTAAGACAGGGGGCTTTATATGAAAAACTGTTTTTT. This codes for CASSLRQGALYEKLFF.

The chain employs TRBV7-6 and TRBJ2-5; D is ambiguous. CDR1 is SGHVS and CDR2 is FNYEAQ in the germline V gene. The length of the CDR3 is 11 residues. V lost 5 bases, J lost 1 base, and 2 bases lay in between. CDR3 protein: CASSRQETQYF. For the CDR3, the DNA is TGTGCCAGCAGCCGCCAAGAGACCCAGTACTTC.

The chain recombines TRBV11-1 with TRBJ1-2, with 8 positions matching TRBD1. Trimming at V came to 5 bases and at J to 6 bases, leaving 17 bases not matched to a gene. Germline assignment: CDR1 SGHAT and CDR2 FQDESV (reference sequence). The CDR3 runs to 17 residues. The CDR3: CASSLTLMTGAMDGYTF. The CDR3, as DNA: TGTGCCAGCAGCCTAACTCTAATGACAGGGGCGATGGATGGCTACACCTTC.